A selection of T cell receptor beta chains follows, all from one sample in a study of cytomegalovirus exposure and HLA in healthy donors. The data were produced by immunoSEQ multiplex PCR, yet TCRdb's version contains in-frame clones alone and is incomplete. The table lists under 110,000 clones, more than 80% of them singletons. Sample: PBMCs. These receptors originate from a man aged 25-40 years in good health and CMV-seronegative. Both conserved end residues are part of each CDR3. Each record gives: clone size, J gene, CDR3 length, D gene, V gene, CDR3 protein, CDR3 DNA. The D gene is left open where the match is weak. Clone size is not always given. Where it is, it says once, few, many or a class for expanded clones.

>NA|TRBJ2-3|15|NA|TRBV18
CASSTTSGNGDTQYF
TGTGCCAGCTCAACCACGTCAGGGAACGGCGATACGCAGTATTTT
>NA|TRBJ2-7|20|NA|TRBV4-1
CASSQGSFGPDRALNYEQYF
TGCGCCAGCAGCCAAGGGAGTTTTGGGCCAGACAGAGCCCTAAACTACGAGCAGTACTTC
>NA|TRBJ1-4|15|NA|TRBV28
CASIQGSTTNEKLFF
TGTGCCAGCATCCAGGGCTCTACAACTAATGAAAAACTGTTTTTT
>NA|TRBJ1-1|10|NA|TRBV29-1
CSVELREAFF
TGCAGCGTTGAGCTTCGGGAAGCTTTCTTT
>NA|TRBJ1-5|16|TRBD1|TRBV19
CASSPRDRGRNQPQHF
TGTGCCAGTAGTCCTAGGGACAGGGGAAGAAATCAGCCCCAGCATTTT
>NA|TRBJ2-1|14|TRBD2|TRBV29-1
CSVDKGRVYNEQFF
TGCAGCGTTGACAAGGGGAGGGTCTACAATGAGCAGTTCTTC
>few|TRBJ2-7|14|NA|TRBV21-1
CASSKVDRGSEQYF
TGTGCCAGCAGCAAAGTGGACAGGGGGAGTGAGCAGTACTTC
>NA|TRBJ1-2|14|NA|TRBV28
CASSIDRSPGGYTF
TGTGCCAGCAGTATCGACAGAAGTCCTGGTGGCTACACCTTC
>NA|TRBJ1-4|13|NA|TRBV28
CASSQQANEKLFF
TGTGCCAGCAGTCAGCAGGCAAATGAAAAACTGTTTTTT
>NA|TRBJ1-6|14|NA|TRBV19
CASSVGQHNSPLHF
TGTGCCAGTAGTGTCGGACAGCATAATTCACCCCTCCACTTT
>NA|TRBJ2-7|16|TRBD1|TRBV5-1
CASSNDGTGFSYEQYF
TGCGCCAGCAGCAACGACGGGACAGGGTTTTCCTACGAGCAGTACTTC
>NA|TRBJ2-3|12|NA|TRBV7-9
CASSLSTDTQYF
TGTGCCAGCAGCTTATCAACAGATACGCAGTATTTT
>NA|TRBJ2-7|16|TRBD1|TRBV6-5
CASSYSPGQGTGEQYF
TGTGCCAGCAGTTACTCACCGGGACAGGGGACGGGTGAGCAGTACTTC
>NA|TRBJ1-2|16|TRBD1|TRBV13
CASSLYGGQGVDGYTF
TGTGCCAGCAGCTTATATGGGGGACAGGGGGTGGATGGCTACACCTTC
>NA|TRBJ2-5|15|NA|TRBV6-6
CASSPQGILQETQYF
TGTGCCAGCAGCCCCCAGGGGATATTGCAAGAGACCCAGTACTTC
>few|TRBJ2-2|16|NA|TRBV28
CASSWRGSPITGELFF
TGTGCCAGCAGTTGGAGGGGCTCACCAATCACCGGGGAGCTGTTTTTT
>few|TRBJ2-7|16|TRBD1|TRBV5-1
CASSLRGQGRTYEQYF
TGCGCCAGCAGCTTGCGCGGACAGGGGCGTACCTACGAGCAGTACTTC
>NA|TRBJ2-2|18|TRBD2|TRBV5-4
CASSSGTSGRANTGELFF
TGTGCCAGCAGCTCCGGGACTAGCGGGAGAGCGAACACCGGGGAGCTGTTTTTT
>NA|TRBJ2-2|17|TRBD1|TRBV6-4
CASSDSEAGGNTGELFF
TGTGCCAGCAGTGACTCTGAGGCAGGGGGAAACACCGGGGAGCTGTTTTTT
>NA|TRBJ2-2|15|TRBD1|TRBV6-1
CASSEMDRASGELFF
TGTGCCAGCAGTGAGATGGACAGGGCTAGCGGGGAGCTGTTTTTT
>NA|TRBJ2-1|15|TRBD2|TRBV6-5
CASSPRRGGYNEQFF
TGTGCCAGCAGTCCCCGGCGGGGGGGCTACAATGAGCAGTTCTTC
>NA|TRBJ2-7|14|TRBD2|TRBV6-1
CASVPGTSPYEQYF
TGTGCCAGCGTCCCCGGGACTAGTCCCTACGAGCAGTACTTC
>few|TRBJ1-1|14|NA|TRBV7-2
CASSLGGHGTEAFF
TGTGCCAGCAGCTTAGGGGGACATGGGACTGAAGCTTTCTTT
>once|TRBJ2-7|18|TRBD1|TRBV7-9
CASSLVVLTGQGDYEQYF
TGTGCCAGCAGCTTAGTAGTACTAACGGGACAGGGGGACTACGAGCAGTACTTC
>NA|TRBJ2-2|10|NA|TRBV28
CASFSGELFF
TGTGCCAGCTTCTCCGGGGAGCTGTTTTTT
>NA|TRBJ2-3|14|NA|TRBV12-1
CASSPQGLRDTQYF
TGTGCCAGCAGCCCCCAGGGGTTAAGAGATACGCAGTATTTT
>NA|TRBJ1-2|13|NA|TRBV19
CASRSQGNYGYTF
TGTGCCAGTAGATCACAGGGAAACTATGGCTACACCTTC
>NA|TRBJ2-1|14|TRBD2|TRBV9
CASSSGAAGDEQFF
TGTGCCAGCAGCTCCGGGGCAGCGGGGGATGAGCAGTTCTTC
>NA|TRBJ2-1|12|TRBD2|TRBV25-1
CASSVAGSEQFF
TGTGCCAGCAGTGTAGCGGGGAGTGAGCAGTTCTTC
>NA|TRBJ2-5|14|NA|TRBV6-5
CASSYSRGWETQYF
TGTGCCAGCAGTTACTCGAGAGGGTGGGAGACCCAGTACTTC
>NA|TRBJ2-1|15|NA|TRBV4-2
CASSQDWTAYNEQFF
TGTGCCAGCAGCCAGGATTGGACAGCTTACAATGAGCAGTTCTTC
>NA|TRBJ2-5|15|TRBD2|TRBV5-6
CASSAGLAGSGTQYF
TGTGCCAGCAGCGCGGGACTAGCGGGGAGCGGGACCCAGTACTTC
>NA|TRBJ2-5|16|TRBD2|TRBV5-8
CASSFASGSPQETQYF
TGTGCCAGCAGCTTTGCTAGCGGGAGCCCTCAAGAGACCCAGTACTTC
>NA|TRBJ1-2|12|NA|TRBV30
CAWSFTGSGYTF
TGTGCCTGGAGTTTTACGGGGAGTGGCTACACCTTC
>NA|TRBJ2-7|13|NA|TRBV6-5
CASSYSLANEQYF
TGTGCCAGCAGTTACTCCCTAGCCAACGAGCAGTACTTC
>NA|TRBJ1-1|14|NA|TRBV7-2
CASSRRTENTEAFF
TGTGCCAGCAGCCGGAGGACGGAGAACACTGAAGCTTTCTTT
>NA|TRBJ1-5|16|NA|TRBV4-1
CASSQGLERRNQPQHF
TGCGCCAGCAGCCAAGGACTTGAGAGAAGAAACCAGCCCCAGCATTTT
>NA|TRBJ1-3|15|NA|TRBV10-3
CAISESEASGNTIYF
TGTGCCATCAGTGAGTCGGAGGCTTCCGGAAACACCATATATTTT
>NA|TRBJ2-4|14|TRBD1|TRBV4-3
CASSQIRGGHIQYF
TGCGCCAGCAGCCAAATTCGAGGGGGCCACATTCAGTACTTC
>NA|TRBJ2-7|14|NA|TRBV27
CASSLSSGSREQYF
TGTGCCAGCAGTTTATCTTCGGGATCAAGGGAGCAGTACTTC
>NA|TRBJ2-2|14|NA|TRBV2
CASSVYRDTGELFF
TGTGCCAGCAGTGTCTACAGGGACACCGGGGAGCTGTTTTTT
>NA|TRBJ2-1|13|TRBD2|TRBV29-1
CSVASGRYDEQFF
TGCAGCGTTGCCAGCGGGAGGTATGATGAGCAGTTCTTC
>NA|TRBJ2-3|16|TRBD2|TRBV9
CASSVTSGRRGDTQYF
TGTGCCAGCAGCGTGACTAGCGGGAGACGTGGAGATACGCAGTATTTT
>NA|TRBJ2-3|15|NA|TRBV7-3
CASSPQPGSTDTQYF
TGTGCCAGCAGCCCCCAGCCCGGGTCAACAGATACGCAGTATTTT
>NA|TRBJ1-2|18|NA|TRBV4-1
CASSQERLASSLYYGYTF
TGCGCCAGCAGCCAAGAACGCCTAGCGAGTAGCCTTTACTATGGCTACACCTTC
>NA|TRBJ1-1|13|NA|TRBV28
CASSPRGDTEAFF
TGTGCCAGCAGTCCCCGGGGGGACACTGAAGCTTTCTTT
>NA|TRBJ2-5|15|TRBD2|TRBV5-4
CASSWGLAGGETQYF
TGTGCCAGCAGCTGGGGACTAGCGGGAGGAGAGACCCAGTACTTC
>NA|TRBJ2-7|12|NA|TRBV9
CASSPQGQEQYF
TGTGCCAGCAGCCCCCAGGGGCAGGAGCAGTACTTC
>NA|TRBJ1-6|19|TRBD1|TRBV5-1
CASSSSLGGTGDLNSPLHF
TGCGCCAGCAGCTCGAGCTTGGGTGGGACAGGAGACCTGAATTCACCCCTCCACTTT
>NA|TRBJ2-7|14|TRBD2|TRBV28
CASSLAGGVYEQYF
TGTGCCAGCAGTTTAGCGGGGGGCGTGTACGAGCAGTACTTC
>NA|TRBJ1-1|12|TRBD1|TRBV28
CASSPVGGEAFF
TGTGCCAGCAGTCCCGTAGGGGGCGAAGCTTTCTTT
>NA|TRBJ1-2|15|NA|TRBV7-9
CASSLSVGYEYGYTF
TGTGCCAGCAGCCTCAGCGTTGGCTACGAATATGGCTACACCTTC
>NA|TRBJ1-3|14|NA|TRBV5-1
CASSPGGLEDTIYF
TGCGCCAGCAGCCCTGGAGGGTTGGAGGACACCATATATTTT
>NA|TRBJ2-7|16|TRBD1|TRBV7-2
CASSPRTGANIYEQYF
TGTGCCAGCAGCCCAAGGACAGGGGCTAACATCTACGAGCAGTACTTC
>few|TRBJ1-2|15|TRBD1|TRBV5-4
CASSSGQGAGSGYTF
TGTGCCAGCAGCTCGGGACAGGGGGCTGGGAGTGGCTACACCTTC
>NA|TRBJ2-3|11|NA|TRBV30
CAWTGEHTQYF
TGTGCCTGGACTGGGGAGCATACGCAGTATTTT
>NA|TRBJ2-7|14|TRBD1|TRBV14
CASSLRTGVYEQYF
TGTGCCAGCAGCCTACGGACAGGGGTGTACGAGCAGTACTTC
>NA|TRBJ1-2|14|TRBD1|TRBV4-1
CASSQEETGVGYTF
TGCGCCAGCAGCCAAGAGGAAACAGGGGTCGGCTACACCTTC
>NA|TRBJ2-2|15|TRBD1|TRBV11-2
CASSWGTENTGELFF
TGTGCCAGCAGCTGGGGGACAGAGAACACCGGGGAGCTGTTTTTT